The 31 T cell receptor beta chains listed next were all sequenced from one sample in a study of siplizumab effects on memory and regulatory T cells. Sequenced by immunoSEQ multiplex PCR; TCRdb stores in-frame clones only, minus some. Of about 100,000 clones in the sample, 94% were seen once. The sequenced sample was Tregs sorted from blood. Receptor source: a human donor in good health.

The chain employs TRBV10-3 and TRBJ2-1; tentatively, D is TRBD1 or TRBD2 (5 bases each). Germline V lookup: CDR1 ENHRY, CDR2 SYGVKD. The V end was cut by 3 bases, the J end by 9 bases, with 15 bases between. The CDR3 spans 14 residues. The CDR3 DNA sequence: TGTGCCATCAGTGACTCAGGGAGCCGGGGTGAGCAGTTCTTC. Translating it yields CAISDSGSRGEQFF.

The chain has TRBV28 and TRBJ1-2, with TRBD1 matching 8 bases. Germline CDR1 is MDHEN and CDR2 is SYDVKM. This CDR3 region has 17 residues. V was pared by 7 bases and J by 2 bases, with 15 bases of the junction left unmatched. Here the CDR3 reads CASIRPGGRLTNYGYTF. CDR3 nucleotide sequence: TGTGCCAGCATACGACCAGGGGGCCGACTAACCAACTATGGCTACACCTTC.

This rearrangement joins TRBV5-1 to TRBJ1-2; D is uncertain. V shed 8 bases and J shed 5 bases, with 13 bases lying between them. The germline gives CDR1 SGHRS, CDR2 YFSETQ. The CDR3 contains 12 residues. The CDR3: CASTDGGYGYTF. The DNA of the CDR3 is TGCGCCAGTACCGACGGAGGATATGGCTACACCTTC.

This chain links TRBV10-1 with TRBJ2-7; a weak D match, TRBD2 (6 bases). The V gene's germline CDR1 is WNHNN and CDR2 SYGVQD (reference sequence). This CDR3 has 13 residues. Trimming left V 8 bases short and J 3 bases short, with 14 bases between. The CDR3 DNA follows: TGCGCCAGCCTCTGGGGCGGGGACTACGAGCAGTACTTC. Its translation: CASLWGGDYEQYF.

This sequence joins TRBV19 and TRBJ1-6; possible D gene TRBD1, 6 bases. Trimming took off 7 bases at V and 8 bases at J, with 18 bases between the two ends. Germline-derived CDR1 and CDR2 are LNHDA and SQIVND (reference sequence). The CDR3 totals 15 residues. DNA of the CDR3: TGTGCCAGTAAGCCGGGGGCCCACATTCATTCACCCCTCCACTTT. Protein sequence: CASKPGAHIHSPLHF. The variable domain in full, completed from reference TRBV19 and TRBJ1-6, reads DGGITQSPKYLFRKEGQNVTLSCEQNLNHDAMYWYRQDPGQGLRLIYYSQIVNDFQKGDIAEGYSVSREKKESFPLTVTSAQKNPTAFYLCASKPGAHIHSPLHFGNGTRLTVT.

The DNA for the CDR3 is TGTGCCAGTAGGATCTACGGGGCCCTGAACACCGGGGAGCTGTTTTTT. This encodes CASRIYGALNTGELFF. The V gene is TRBV19, the J gene TRBJ2-2; either TRBD1 or TRBD2 may fit D (5 bases each). Germline V gene sequence: CDR1 LNHDA, CDR2 SQIVND (reference sequence). The V end was cut by 6 bases, the J end by 1 base, with 15 bases between. This CDR3 contains 16 residues.

The chain uses TRBV5-5 and TRBJ2-1; D ambiguous. The CDR3 contains 15 residues. The V and J ends lost 2 bases and 2 bases respectively, with 11 bases between them. Germline CDR1 is SGHKS and CDR2 is YYEKEE (reference sequence). CDR3: CASSFMGLPYNEQFF. For the CDR3, the DNA is TGTGCCAGCAGCTTTATGGGTCTACCCTACAATGAGCAGTTCTTC.

The chain combines TRBV5-1 with TRBJ1-5; the D gene is possibly TRBD1 (5 bases). CDR3 length: 14 amino acids. Per the germline V gene, CDR1 is SGHRS and CDR2 is YFSETQ. V lost 4 bases and J 0 bases, leaving 8 bases between the germline ends. The CDR3 protein is CASSPGTSNQPQHF. CDR3 bases: TGCGCCAGCAGCCCCGGGACTAGCAATCAGCCCCAGCATTTT.

J is TRBJ2-7 and V is TRBV7-9, with 7 bases matching TRBD2. The ends lost 11 bases at V and 4 bases at J; junction bases unmatched: 8. CDR3 length: 12 residues. Germline CDR1 is SEHNR and CDR2 is FQNEAQ (reference sequence). CDR3 protein: CASRGEGYEQYF. The CDR3 nucleotides read TGTGCCTCCCGGGGGGAAGGTTACGAGCAGTACTTC. The full variable domain, completed using reference TRBV7-9 and TRBJ2-7, is DTGVSQNPRHKITKRGQNVTFRCDPISEHNRLYWYRQTLGQGPEFLTYFQNEAQLEKSRLLSDRFSAERPKGSFSTLEIQRTEQGDSAMYLCASRGEGYEQYFGPGTRLTVT.

The chain joins TRBV19 to TRBJ2-1; a weak D match, TRBD2 (6 bases). Germline V gives CDR1 LNHDA, CDR2 SQIVND (reference sequence). The V and J ends lost 5 bases and 7 bases respectively, with 18 bases between them. The CDR3 extends over 15 amino acids. The CDR3 DNA reads as TGTGCCAGTAGTCCTCGGGGGAGAGTGCGGAATGAGCAGTTCTTC. This encodes CASSPRGRVRNEQFF.

The chain carries TRBV29-1 and TRBJ2-5; D possibly uses TRBD1 or TRBD2 (5 bases each). The germline V gene has CDR1 SQVTM and CDR2 ANQGSEA. The CDR3 has 14 residues. V gave up 4 bases and J gave up 1 base, with 13 bases separating them. DNA for the CDR3: TGCAGCGTTGTACCCACTGGGGGCCAAGAGACCCAGTACTTC. Its protein product is CSVVPTGGQETQYF.

The chain links TRBV5-5 to TRBJ2-5; no firm D call. The CDR3 covers 17 residues. Trimming left V 2 bases short and J 0 bases short, with 17 bases between. CDR1 SGHKS and CDR2 YYEKEE come from the germline V gene (reference sequence). CDR3 in DNA: TGTGCCAGCAGCTTTATTGGTGGGCCGTCAAACCAAGAGACCCAGTACTTC. It is translated as CASSFIGGPSNQETQYF. The full variable domain, with the rest looked up from reference TRBV5-5 and TRBJ2-5, is DAGVTQSPTHLIKTRGQQVTLRCSPISGHKSVSWYQQVLGQGPQFIFQYYEKEERGRGNFPDRFSARQFPNYSSELNVNALLLGDSALYLCASSFIGGPSNQETQYFGPGTRLLVL.

The chain carries TRBV28 and TRBJ1-4, with 7 nucleotides matching TRBD1. Germline V gene sequence: CDR1 MDHEN, CDR2 SYDVKM. The length of the CDR3 is 15 residues. Unmatched junction bases numbered 8, after V lost 5 bases and J lost 5 bases. CDR3 coding DNA: TGTGCCAGCAGTCGGTGGGACAGTCAAAATGAAAAACTGTTTTTT. Protein product: CASSRWDSQNEKLFF.

V gene TRBV25-1 combines with J gene TRBJ2-1, with 9 bases lining up with TRBD2. J was trimmed by 9 bases and V by 5 bases; bases with no gene match: 17. This CDR3 region has 17 residues. Germline CDR1 is MGHDK and CDR2 is SYGVNS. CDR3 protein: CASSRAIIAGESGEQFF. The CDR3 DNA reads TGTGCCAGCAGTAGAGCGATTATAGCGGGAGAGTCGGGTGAGCAGTTCTTC.

CDR3: CASSQDRIYGYTF. The CDR3, as DNA: TGTGCCAGCAGCCAGGACAGGATCTATGGCTACACCTTC. This chain uses TRBV14 with TRBJ1-2, with 7 positions matching TRBD1. CDR1 is SGHDN, CDR2 FVKESK, per germline. V lost 3 bases to trimming and J lost 4 bases; unmatched junction nucleotides: 2. This CDR3 comprises 13 residues.

The chain couples TRBV6-5 to TRBJ2-5; tentatively, D is TRBD2 (6 bases). The CDR3 sequence is 13 residues long. The germline CDR1 and CDR2 sequences are MNHEY and SVGAGI. V lost 2 bases and J lost 4, with 8 bases in between. In DNA, the CDR3 is TGTGCCAGCAGTTACGACGGGAGAGAGACCCAGTACTTC. Protein product: CASSYDGRETQYF.

The J gene is TRBJ2-7, the V gene TRBV7-9, with TRBD1 identical over 7 bases. This CDR3 has 13 amino acids. Germline CDR1 SEHNR, CDR2 FQNEAQ (reference sequence). J was trimmed by 3 bases and V by 5 bases; bases with no gene match: 4. The DNA of the CDR3 is TGTGCCAGCAGCCTGGGGACAGTCTACGAGCAGTACTTC. Translation gives CASSLGTVYEQYF.

This chain uses TRBV5-1 with TRBJ2-3, with D possibly being TRBD1 or TRBD2 (6 bases each). The CDR3 length is 17 residues. The germline gives CDR1 SGHRS, CDR2 YFSETQ. Between the trimmed V and J ends, which lost 0 bases and 4 bases, there was a span of 18 bases. The chain's CDR3 is CASSLDVGGTSADTQYF. Here the CDR3 DNA reads TGCGCCAGCAGCTTGGATGTCGGGGGCACTTCCGCAGATACGCAGTATTTT.

The chain recombines TRBV28 with TRBJ1-3; maybe TRBD1 (5 bases). CDR3 length: 15 amino acids. Trimming removed 6 bases at V and 4 bases at J, with 16 bases between. Per the germline V gene, CDR1 is MDHEN and CDR2 is SYDVKM. CDR3 sequence: CASRRIGAKGNTIYF. Here the CDR3 DNA reads TGTGCCAGCAGAAGAATAGGGGCGAAGGGAAACACCATATATTTT.

The gene calls are TRBV14 and TRBJ1-4; 8 nucleotides match TRBD1. Germline trimming cut 4 bases from V and 8 bases from J; bases unmatched to any gene: 3. Germline V gene lookup returns CDR1 SGHDN and CDR2 FVKESK. The CDR3 loop spans 13 amino acids. The CDR3 nucleotides read TGTGCCAGCAGCCCCAACAGGGGGGAAAAACTGTTTTTT. Encoded protein: CASSPNRGEKLFF.

The chain joins TRBV5-6 to TRBJ2-4; D ambiguous. The V end was cut by 3 bases, the J end by 5 bases, with 15 bases between. The CDR3 spans 15 residues. Germline CDR1 reads SGHDT; CDR2 reads YYEEEE. This CDR3 is CASSSHGPIQNIQYF. The CDR3, as DNA: TGTGCCAGCAGCTCACATGGACCCATACAAAACATTCAGTACTTC.

This clone occurred a few times. This chain uses TRBV18 with TRBJ1-1; TRBD1 agrees at 7 bases. CDR1 is KGHSH, CDR2 LQKENI, per germline. The V and J ends lost 5 bases and 8 bases, in that order; junction bases with no gene match: 8. The CDR3 loop spans 13 amino acids. The CDR3 DNA sequence: TGTGCCAGCTCATCAACAATACAGGGGGAAGCTTTCTTT. This sequence encodes CASSSTIQGEAFF.

The gene calls are TRBV28 and TRBJ2-2; the D gene is possibly TRBD2 (6 bases). V was pared by 2 bases and J by 4 bases, with 11 bases between. This CDR3 has 15 amino acids. Germline V CDR1 and CDR2: MDHEN, SYDVKM. CDR3 coding DNA: TGTGCCAGCAGTTTACCGGGGGTCGGCACCGGGGAGCTGTTTTTT. This translates into CASSLPGVGTGELFF.

The V gene is TRBV5-1, the J gene TRBJ2-1; TRBD2 aligns across 7 bases. Germline V lookup: CDR1 SGHRS, CDR2 YFSETQ. V shed 0 bases, J shed 6 bases, and the junction held 9 bases outside the gene matches. The CDR3 has 16 amino acids. The DNA of the CDR3 is TGCGCCAGCAGCTTGGGTCTCCTAGCGGTAACCAATGAGCAGTTCTTC. It encodes CASSLGLLAVTNEQFF.

V gene TRBV30 combines with J gene TRBJ2-2; D remains ambiguous. The CDR3 is made up of 15 amino acids. Germline assignment: CDR1 GTSNPN and CDR2 SVGIG (reference sequence). Trimming took off 0 bases at V and 3 bases at J, with 11 bases between the two ends. CDR3 sequence: CAWSVQNTYTGELFF. CDR3 nucleotides: TGTGCCTGGAGTGTACAAAACACCTACACCGGGGAGCTGTTTTTT.

A few counts support this clone. V usage is TRBV19 and J usage is TRBJ2-2; the match to TRBD1 covers 8 bases. From germline, CDR1 is LNHDA and CDR2 SQIVND (reference sequence). The CDR3 has 14 residues. Trimming removed 4 bases from V and 6 bases from J; junction bases left unmatched: 4. CDR3 in amino acids: CASSKSGGAGELFF. The CDR3 DNA follows: TGTGCCAGTAGTAAGTCAGGGGGCGCCGGGGAGCTGTTTTTT.

The chain has TRBV5-1 and TRBJ2-5; a weak D match, TRBD1 (6 bases). The CDR3 has 13 residues. Germline V gene sequence: CDR1 SGHRS, CDR2 YFSETQ. Between the trimmed V and J ends, which lost 4 bases and 2 bases, there was a span of 9 bases. CDR3 sequence reads: CASSLGQQETQYF. CDR3 sequence (DNA): TGCGCCAGCAGCCTAGGACAGCAAGAGACCCAGTACTTC.

V usage is TRBV30 and J usage is TRBJ2-1; TRBD2 might be the D (6 bases). CDR1 GTSNPN and CDR2 SVGIG come from the germline V gene (reference sequence). V was pared by 1 base and J by 6 bases, with 10 bases between. The CDR3 length is 13 residues. The CDR3 sequence: CAWSGSGLNEQFF. CDR3 sequence (DNA): TGTGCCTGGAGTGGTAGCGGACTCAATGAGCAGTTCTTC.

V and J are TRBV9 and TRBJ1-3; D not certain. The V and J ends lost 0 bases and 0 bases respectively, with 7 bases between them. The CDR3 sequence is 15 residues long. The germline gives CDR1 SGDLS, CDR2 YYNGEE. DNA for the CDR3: TGTGCCAGCAGCGTAGCCAGCGGCTCTGGAAACACCATATATTTT. Its protein product is CASSVASGSGNTIYF.

This chain links TRBV7-9 with TRBJ1-4; possible D gene TRBD1, 5 bases. Per germline, CDR1 SEHNR and CDR2 FQNEAQ (reference sequence). There are 18 residues in the CDR3. V was trimmed by 1 base and J by 0 bases, leaving 15 bases between them. The CDR3 loop reads CASSLGDRNIATNEKLFF. CDR3 nucleotides: TGTGCCAGCAGCTTAGGGGACCGGAACATCGCAACTAATGAAAAACTGTTTTTT.

V and J are TRBV19 and TRBJ2-2; 10 nucleotides match TRBD1. The V gene's germline CDR1 is LNHDA and CDR2 SQIVND (reference sequence). V shed 0 bases, J shed 3 bases, and the junction held 7 bases outside the gene matches. The length of the CDR3 is 18 residues. The CDR3 bases are TGTGCCAGTAGTATAGACGCGACAGGGGGCGTACACACCGGGGAGCTGTTTTTT. It is translated as CASSIDATGGVHTGELFF. The full variable domain, rest sourced from reference TRBV19 and TRBJ2-2, is DGGITQSPKYLFRKEGQNVTLSCEQNLNHDAMYWYRQDPGQGLRLIYYSQIVNDFQKGDIAEGYSVSREKKESFPLTVTSAQKNPTAFYLCASSIDATGGVHTGELFFGEGSRLTVL.